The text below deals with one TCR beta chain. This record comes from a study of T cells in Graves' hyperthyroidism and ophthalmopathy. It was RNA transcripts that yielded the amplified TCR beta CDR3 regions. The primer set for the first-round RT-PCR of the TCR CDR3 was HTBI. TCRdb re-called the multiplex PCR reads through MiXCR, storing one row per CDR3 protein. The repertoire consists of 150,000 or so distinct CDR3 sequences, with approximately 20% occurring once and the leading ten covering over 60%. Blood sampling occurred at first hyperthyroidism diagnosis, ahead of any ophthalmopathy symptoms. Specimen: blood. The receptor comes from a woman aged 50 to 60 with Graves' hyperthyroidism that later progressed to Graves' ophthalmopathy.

The CDR3 is CSARVGGGRTEAFF. DNA for the CDR3: TGCAGTGCTAGAGTTGGGGGGGGGAGGACTGAAGCTTTCTTT. V and J are TRBV20-1 and TRBJ1-1; a weak D match, TRBD1 (5 bases). Trimming shortened V by 1 base and J by 5 bases, and 14 bases separated the two germline ends. Germline V gives CDR1 DFQATT, CDR2 SNEGSKA (reference sequence). The length of the CDR3 is 14 residues.